This T cell receptor beta chain was retrieved from a study of T cells in Graves' hyperthyroidism and ophthalmopathy. Amplification targeted TCR beta CDR3 regions from RNA transcripts. RT-PCR in the first round (using the HTBI primer set) targeted the TCR CDR3. TCRdb recomputed calls from the multiplex PCR reads with MiXCR, one row per CDR3 protein. The sample lists about 380,000 distinct CDR3 sequences, about a fifth seen once, with 40% in the top ten. In its sample, this clonotype was seen many times. CDR1 and CDR2 (germline): SGHVS, FQNEAQ. Trimming removed 0 bases at V and 4 bases at J, with 13 bases between. This CDR3 comprises 16 residues.

The clonotype was recovered from a man in his late teens or twenties with Graves' ophthalmopathy. The genes are TRBV7-8 and TRBJ2-1, with D possibly being TRBD2 (7 bases). The specimen was blood. The CDR3 coding sequence is TGTGCCAGCAGCTTAGCGGAGGGGGGGCTGTACAATGAGCAGTTCTTC. This gives the protein CASSLAEGGLYNEQFF.